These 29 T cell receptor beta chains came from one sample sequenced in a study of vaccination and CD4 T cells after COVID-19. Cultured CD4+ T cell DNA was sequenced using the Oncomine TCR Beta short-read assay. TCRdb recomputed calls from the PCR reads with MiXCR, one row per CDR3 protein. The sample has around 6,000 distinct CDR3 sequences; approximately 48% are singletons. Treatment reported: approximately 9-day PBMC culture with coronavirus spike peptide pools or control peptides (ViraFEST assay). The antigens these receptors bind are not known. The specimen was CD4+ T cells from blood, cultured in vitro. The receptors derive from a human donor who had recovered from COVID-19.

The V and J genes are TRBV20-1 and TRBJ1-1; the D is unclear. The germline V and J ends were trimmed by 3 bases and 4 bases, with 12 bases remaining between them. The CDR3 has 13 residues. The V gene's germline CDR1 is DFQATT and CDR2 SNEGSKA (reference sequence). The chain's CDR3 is CSASPRTSTEAFF. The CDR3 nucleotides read TGCAGTGCTAGTCCCCGCACCAGCACTGAAGCTTTCTTT.

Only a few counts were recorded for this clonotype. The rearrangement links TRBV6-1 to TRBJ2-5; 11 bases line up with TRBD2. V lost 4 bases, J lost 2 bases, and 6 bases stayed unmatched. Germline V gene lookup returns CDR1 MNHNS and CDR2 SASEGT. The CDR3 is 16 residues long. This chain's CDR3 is CASSGLAGGLQETQYF. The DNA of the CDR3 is TGTGCCAGCAGTGGTTTAGCGGGAGGGCTTCAAGAGACCCAGTACTTC.

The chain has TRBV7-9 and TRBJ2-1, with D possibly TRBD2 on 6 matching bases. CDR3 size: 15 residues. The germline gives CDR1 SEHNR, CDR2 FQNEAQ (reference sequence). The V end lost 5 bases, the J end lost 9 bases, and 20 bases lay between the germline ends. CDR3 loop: CASSPLGTGLGEQFF. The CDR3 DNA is TGTGCCAGCAGCCCACTCGGGACTGGTTTAGGTGAGCAGTTCTTC.

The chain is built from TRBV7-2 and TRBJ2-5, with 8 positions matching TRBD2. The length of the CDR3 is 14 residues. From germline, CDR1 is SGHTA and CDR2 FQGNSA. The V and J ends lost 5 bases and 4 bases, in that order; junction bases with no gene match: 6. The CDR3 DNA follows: TGTGCCAGCAGCCGGGGGGGGACACGAGAGACCCAGTACTTC. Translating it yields CASSRGGTRETQYF.

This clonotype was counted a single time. CDR3 residues: CSARGPERETQYF. Here the CDR3 DNA reads TGCAGTGCTAGAGGACCCGAGCGGGAGACCCAGTACTTC. The V call is TRBV20-1, the J call TRBJ2-5; the D gene is possibly TRBD2 (5 bases). Germline V gene sequence: CDR1 DFQATT, CDR2 SNEGSKA (reference sequence). This CDR3 has 13 residues. Trimming cost V 1 base and J 5 bases, with 11 bases left between them.

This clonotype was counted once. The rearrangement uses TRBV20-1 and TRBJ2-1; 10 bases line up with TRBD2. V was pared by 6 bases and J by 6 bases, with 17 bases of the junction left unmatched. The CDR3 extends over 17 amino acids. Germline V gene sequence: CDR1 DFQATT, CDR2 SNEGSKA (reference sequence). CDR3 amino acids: CSAAKPGLALKGNEQFF. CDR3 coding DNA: TGCAGTGCCGCAAAACCGGGACTAGCGCTCAAGGGCAATGAGCAGTTCTTC.

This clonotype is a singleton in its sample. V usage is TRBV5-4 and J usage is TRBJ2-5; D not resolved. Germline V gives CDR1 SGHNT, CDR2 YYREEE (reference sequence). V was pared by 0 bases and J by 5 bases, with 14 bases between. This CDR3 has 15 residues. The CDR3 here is CASSLDTTYGETQYF. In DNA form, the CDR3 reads TGTGCCAGCAGCTTGGACACCACCTATGGGGAGACCCAGTACTTC.

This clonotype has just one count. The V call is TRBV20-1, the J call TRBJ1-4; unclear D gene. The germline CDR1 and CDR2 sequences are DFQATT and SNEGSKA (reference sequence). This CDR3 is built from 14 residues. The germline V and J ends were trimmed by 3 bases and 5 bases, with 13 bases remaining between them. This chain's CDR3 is CSARARRGNEKLFF. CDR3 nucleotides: TGCAGTGCTAGGGCCCGCCGGGGAAATGAAAAACTGTTTTTT.

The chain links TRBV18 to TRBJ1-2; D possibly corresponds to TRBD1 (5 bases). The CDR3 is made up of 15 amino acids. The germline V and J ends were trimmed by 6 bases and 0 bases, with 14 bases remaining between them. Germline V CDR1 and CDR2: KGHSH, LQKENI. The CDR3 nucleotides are TGTGCCAGCTCTCAGATTGACAGCCCTAACTATGGCTACACCTTC. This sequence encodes CASSQIDSPNYGYTF.

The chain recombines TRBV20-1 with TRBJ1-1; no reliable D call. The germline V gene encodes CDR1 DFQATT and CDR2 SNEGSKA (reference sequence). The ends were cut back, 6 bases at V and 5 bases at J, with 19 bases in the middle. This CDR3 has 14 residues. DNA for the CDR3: TGCAGTGCCGCTGGAGGTTTACCCAGGACTGAAGCTTTCTTT. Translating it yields CSAAGGLPRTEAFF.

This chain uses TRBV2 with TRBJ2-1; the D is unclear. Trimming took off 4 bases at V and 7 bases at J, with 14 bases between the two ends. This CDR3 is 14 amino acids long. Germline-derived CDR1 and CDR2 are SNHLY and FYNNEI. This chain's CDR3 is CASSGFGSSNEQFF. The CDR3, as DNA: TGTGCCAGCAGTGGGTTTGGCTCCAGTAATGAGCAGTTCTTC.

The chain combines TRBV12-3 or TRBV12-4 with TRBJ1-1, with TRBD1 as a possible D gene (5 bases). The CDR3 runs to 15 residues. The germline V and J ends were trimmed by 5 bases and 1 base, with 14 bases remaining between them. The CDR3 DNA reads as TGTGCCAGCAGTCTTAACAGGATTCCGAACACTGAAGCTTTCTTT. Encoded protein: CASSLNRIPNTEAFF.

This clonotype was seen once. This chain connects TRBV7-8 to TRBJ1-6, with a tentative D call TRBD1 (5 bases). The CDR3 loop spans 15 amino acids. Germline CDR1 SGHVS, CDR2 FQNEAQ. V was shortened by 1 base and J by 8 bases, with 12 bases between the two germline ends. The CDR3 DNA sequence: TGTGCCAGCAGCTTAGGGCAGGGCGTCTATTCACCCCTCCACTTT. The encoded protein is CASSLGQGVYSPLHF. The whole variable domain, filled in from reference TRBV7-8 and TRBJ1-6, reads GAGVSQSPRYKVAKRGQDVALRCDPISGHVSLFWYQQALGQGPEFLTYFQNEAQLDKSGLPSDRFFAERPEGSVSTLKIQRTQQEDSAVYLCASSLGQGVYSPLHFGNGTRLTVT.

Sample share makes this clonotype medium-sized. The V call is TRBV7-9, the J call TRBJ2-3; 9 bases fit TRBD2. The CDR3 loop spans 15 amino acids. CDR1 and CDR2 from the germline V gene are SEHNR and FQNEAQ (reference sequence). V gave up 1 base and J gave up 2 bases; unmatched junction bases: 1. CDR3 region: CASSLGLAATDTQYF. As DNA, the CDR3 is TGTGCCAGCAGCTTAGGACTAGCGGCCACAGATACGCAGTATTTT.

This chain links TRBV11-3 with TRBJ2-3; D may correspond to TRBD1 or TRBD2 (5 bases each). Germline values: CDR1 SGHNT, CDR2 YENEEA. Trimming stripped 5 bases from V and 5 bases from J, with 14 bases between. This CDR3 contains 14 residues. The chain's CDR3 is CASSQGGGGDTQYF. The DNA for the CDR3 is TGTGCCAGCAGCCAGGGCGGTGGGGGAGATACGCAGTATTTT. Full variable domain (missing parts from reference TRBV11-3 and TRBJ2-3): EAGVVQSPRYKIIEKKQPVAFWCNPISGHNTLYWYLQNLGQGPELLIRYENEEAVDDSQLPKDRFSAERLKGVDSTLKIQPAELGDSAVYLCASSQGGGGDTQYFGPGTRLTVL.

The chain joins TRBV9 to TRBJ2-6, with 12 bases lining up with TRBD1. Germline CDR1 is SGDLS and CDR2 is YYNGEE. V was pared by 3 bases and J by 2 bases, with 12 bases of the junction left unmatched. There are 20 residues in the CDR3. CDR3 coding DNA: TGTGCCAGCAGCGCCGCCGGGACAGGGGGCGGGTTGGCTGGGGCCAACGTCCTGACTTTC. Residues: CASSAAGTGGGLAGANVLTF.

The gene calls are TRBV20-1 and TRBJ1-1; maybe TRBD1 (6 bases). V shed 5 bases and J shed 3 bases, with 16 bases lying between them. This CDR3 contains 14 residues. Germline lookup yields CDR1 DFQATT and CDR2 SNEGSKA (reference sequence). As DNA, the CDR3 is TGCAGTGCTCCGTTCAAGGGGGGACACACTGAAGCTTTCTTT. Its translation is CSAPFKGGHTEAFF.

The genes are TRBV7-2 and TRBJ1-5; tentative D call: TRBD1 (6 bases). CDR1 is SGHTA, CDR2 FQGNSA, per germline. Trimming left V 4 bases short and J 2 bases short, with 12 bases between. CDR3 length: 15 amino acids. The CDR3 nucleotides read TGTGCCAGCAGCTCTCTCGGGGGCGGCAATCAGCCCCAGCATTTT. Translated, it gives CASSSLGGGNQPQHF.

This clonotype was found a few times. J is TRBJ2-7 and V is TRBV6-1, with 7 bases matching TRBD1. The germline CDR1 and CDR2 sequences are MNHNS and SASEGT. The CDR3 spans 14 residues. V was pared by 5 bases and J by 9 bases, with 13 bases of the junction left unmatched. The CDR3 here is CASSRTGALGVQYF. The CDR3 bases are TGTGCCAGCAGTCGGACAGGCGCGCTAGGGGTGCAGTACTTC.

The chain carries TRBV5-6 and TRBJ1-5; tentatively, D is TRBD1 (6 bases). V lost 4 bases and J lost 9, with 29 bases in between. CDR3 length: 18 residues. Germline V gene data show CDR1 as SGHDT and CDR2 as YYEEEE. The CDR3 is CASSPIGGLGEDRLPQHF. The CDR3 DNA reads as TGTGCCAGCAGCCCGATTGGCGGGTTAGGAGAGGACAGACTGCCCCAGCATTTT.

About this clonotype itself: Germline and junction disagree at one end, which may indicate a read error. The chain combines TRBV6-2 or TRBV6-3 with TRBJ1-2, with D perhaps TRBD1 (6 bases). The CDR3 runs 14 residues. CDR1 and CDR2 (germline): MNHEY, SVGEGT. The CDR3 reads CASRIQGALDGHTF. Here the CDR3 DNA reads TGTGCCAGCAGGATACAGGGAGCCCTGGATGGCCACACCTTC.

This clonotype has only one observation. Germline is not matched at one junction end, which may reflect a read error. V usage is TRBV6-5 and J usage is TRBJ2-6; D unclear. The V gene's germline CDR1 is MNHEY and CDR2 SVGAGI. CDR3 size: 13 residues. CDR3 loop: CASSYSGANVLTF. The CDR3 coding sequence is TGTGCCAGCAGCTACTCTGGGGCCAACGTCCTGACTTTC.

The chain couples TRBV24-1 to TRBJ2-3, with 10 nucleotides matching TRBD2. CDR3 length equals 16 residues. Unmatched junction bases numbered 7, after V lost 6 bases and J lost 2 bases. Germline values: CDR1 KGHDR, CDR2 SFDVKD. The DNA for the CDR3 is TGTGCCACCAGTCGCCCAGGACTAGCGGCCACAGATACGCAGTATTTT. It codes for CATSRPGLAATDTQYF.

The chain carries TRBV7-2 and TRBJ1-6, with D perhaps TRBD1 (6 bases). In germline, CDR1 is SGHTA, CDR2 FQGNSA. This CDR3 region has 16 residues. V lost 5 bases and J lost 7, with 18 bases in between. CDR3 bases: TGTGCCAGCAGCCCCCAGGGGTTTATTGAAAATTCACCCCTCCACTTT. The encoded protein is CASSPQGFIENSPLHF. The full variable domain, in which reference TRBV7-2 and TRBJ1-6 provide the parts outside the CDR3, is GAGVSQSPSNKVTEKGKDVELRCDPISGHTALYWYRQSLGQGLEFLIYFQGNSAPDKSGLPSDRFSAERTGGSVSTLTIQRTQQEDSAVYLCASSPQGFIENSPLHFGNGTRLTVT.

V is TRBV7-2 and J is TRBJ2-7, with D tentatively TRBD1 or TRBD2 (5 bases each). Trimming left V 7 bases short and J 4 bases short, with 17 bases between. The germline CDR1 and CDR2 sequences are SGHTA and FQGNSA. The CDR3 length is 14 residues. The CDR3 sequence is CASTIRGRDYEQYF. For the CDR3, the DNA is TGTGCCAGCACCATTCGGGGCAGGGATTACGAGCAGTACTTC. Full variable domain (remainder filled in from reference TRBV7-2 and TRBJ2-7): GAGVSQSPSNKVTEKGKDVELRCDPISGHTALYWYRQSLGQGLEFLIYFQGNSAPDKSGLPSDRFSAERTGGSVSTLTIQRTQQEDSAVYLCASTIRGRDYEQYFGPGTRLTVT.

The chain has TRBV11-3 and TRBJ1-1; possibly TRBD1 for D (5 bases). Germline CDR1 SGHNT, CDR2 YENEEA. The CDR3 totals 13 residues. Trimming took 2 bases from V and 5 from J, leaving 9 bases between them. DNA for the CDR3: TGTGCCAGCAGCTTATGGTCAGGGACTGAAGCTTTCTTT. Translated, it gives CASSLWSGTEAFF.

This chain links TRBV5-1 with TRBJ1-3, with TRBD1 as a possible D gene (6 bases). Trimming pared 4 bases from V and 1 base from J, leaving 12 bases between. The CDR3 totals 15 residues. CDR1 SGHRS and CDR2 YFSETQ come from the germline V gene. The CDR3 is CASSPTGKSGNTIYF. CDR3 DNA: TGCGCCAGCAGCCCCACAGGGAAATCTGGAAACACCATATATTTT.

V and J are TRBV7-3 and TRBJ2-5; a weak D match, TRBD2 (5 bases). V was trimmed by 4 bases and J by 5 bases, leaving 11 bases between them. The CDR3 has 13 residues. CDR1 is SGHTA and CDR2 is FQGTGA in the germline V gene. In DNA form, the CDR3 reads TGTGCCAGCAGCTCCCGAGGCGGGGAGACCCAGTACTTC. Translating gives CASSSRGGETQYF.

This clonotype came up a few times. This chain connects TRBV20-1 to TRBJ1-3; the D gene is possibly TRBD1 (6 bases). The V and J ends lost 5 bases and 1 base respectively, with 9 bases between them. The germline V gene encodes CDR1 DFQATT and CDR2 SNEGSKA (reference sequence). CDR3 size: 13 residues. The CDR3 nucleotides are TGCAGTGCTCTCGACAGGTCTGGAAACACCATATATTTT. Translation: CSALDRSGNTIYF.